This T cell receptor (beta chain) was captured in a study of prognosis after radiotherapy for stage I lung cancer. Study as a whole: Radiotherapy used SBRT, divided into 3 to 5 fractions and reaching a biologically effective dose of at least 100 Gy. Broader study findings: Patients without metastases reportedly showed TRBV and TRBJ gene usage unlike that of patients with metastases. Shannon entropy after stereotactic body radiation therapy was lower in patients who developed distant metastases.

Germline CDR1 SGHDT, CDR2 YYEEEE. Trimming cost V 4 bases and J 9 bases; bases outside gene matches: 13. This CDR3 comprises 16 residues. It was by two-round multiplex PCR that TCR beta CDR3 was amplified from genomic DNA. Primers (each specific to one TRBV or TRBJ gene) were used in first-round PCR. TCRdb fed the multiplex PCR reads into MiXCR, producing one record per CDR3 protein. The table lists roughly 26,000 distinct CDR3 sequences, about 32% of them singletons. A note on this clonotype: Its antigen is unidentified.

The sequence was collected from a donor at least 50 years old with non-small cell lung cancer. The sequences come from PBMCs, collected before or after stereotactic body radiation therapy (not recorded which). The V and J genes are TRBV5-6 and TRBJ1-6; 7 positions agree with TRBD1. DNA for the CDR3: TGTGCCAGCAGCGTTTACTTGACAGGGCCGAGTTCACCCCTCCACTTT. It specifies CASSVYLTGPSSPLHF.